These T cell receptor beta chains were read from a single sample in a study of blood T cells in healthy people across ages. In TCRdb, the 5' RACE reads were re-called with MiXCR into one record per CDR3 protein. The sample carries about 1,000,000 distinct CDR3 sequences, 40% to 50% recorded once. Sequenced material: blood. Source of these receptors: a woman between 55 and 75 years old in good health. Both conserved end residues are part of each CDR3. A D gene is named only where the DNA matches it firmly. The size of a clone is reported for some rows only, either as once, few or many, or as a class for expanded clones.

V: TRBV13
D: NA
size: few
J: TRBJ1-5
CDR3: CASSLSRVYVLYQPQHF
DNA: TGTGCCAGCAGCTTATCAAGGGTTTACGTCCTGTATCAGCCCCAGCATTTT

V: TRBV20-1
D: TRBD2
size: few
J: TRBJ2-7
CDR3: CSARGGLAGGYLRYEQYF
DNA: TGCAGTGCTAGAGGGGGACTAGCGGGAGGCTATCTGAGATACGAGCAGTACTTC

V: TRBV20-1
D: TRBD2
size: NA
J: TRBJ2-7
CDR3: CSARGGPRRENTFFYEQYF
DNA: TGCAGTGCTAGAGGCGGTCCGCGGCGGGAGAACACTTTTTTCTACGAGCAGTACTTC

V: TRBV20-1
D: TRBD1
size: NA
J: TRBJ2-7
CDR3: CSAGDRQYSYEQYF
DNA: TGCAGTGCTGGGGACAGGCAGTATTCCTACGAGCAGTACTTC

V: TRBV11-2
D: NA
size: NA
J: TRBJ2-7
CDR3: CASTTSRGPTYEQYF
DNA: TGTGCCAGCACTACTTCTAGGGGTCCTACCTACGAGCAGTACTTC

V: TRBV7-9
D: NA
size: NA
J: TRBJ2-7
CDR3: CASGENGSPTEQYF
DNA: TGTGCCAGTGGGGAAAACGGGAGCCCGACCGAGCAGTACTTC

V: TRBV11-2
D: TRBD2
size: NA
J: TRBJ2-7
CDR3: CASSNPYSGRAYEQYF
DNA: TGTGCCAGCAGCAACCCTTATAGCGGGAGGGCTTACGAGCAGTACTTC

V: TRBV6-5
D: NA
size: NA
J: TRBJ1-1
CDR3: CASSYSTGEERAFF
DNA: TGTGCCAGCAGTTACTCAACCGGGGAAGAGAGAGCTTTCTTT

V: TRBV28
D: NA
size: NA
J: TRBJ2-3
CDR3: CASSPTKPNTQYF
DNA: TGTGCCAGCAGCCCTACTAAGCCGAATACGCAGTATTTT

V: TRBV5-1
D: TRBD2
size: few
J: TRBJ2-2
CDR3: CASSFPREGLAMEGELFF
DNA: TGCGCCAGCAGCTTCCCCCGTGAGGGACTAGCGATGGAAGGGGAGCTGTTTTTT

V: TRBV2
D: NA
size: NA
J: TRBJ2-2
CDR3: CASKRSNTGELFF
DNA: TGTGCCAGCAAGCGGTCGAACACCGGGGAGCTGTTTTTT

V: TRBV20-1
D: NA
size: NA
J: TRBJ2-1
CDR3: CSARGGGPGTYEQFF
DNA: TGCAGTGCTAGAGGGGGGGGGCCCGGGACTTATGAGCAGTTCTTC

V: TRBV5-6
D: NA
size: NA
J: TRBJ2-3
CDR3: CASSPQRADTQYF
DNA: TGTGCCAGCAGCCCCCAGAGAGCAGATACGCAGTATTTT

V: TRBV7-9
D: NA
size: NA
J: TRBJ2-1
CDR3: CASSLDVAGQFF
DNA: TGTGCCAGCAGCCTAGACGTAGCCGGGCAGTTCTTC

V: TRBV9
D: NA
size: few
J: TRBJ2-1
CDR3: CASSVGFGLYNEQFF
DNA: TGTGCCAGCAGCGTAGGCTTCGGACTTTACAATGAGCAGTTCTTC

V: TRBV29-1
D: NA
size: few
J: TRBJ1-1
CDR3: CSVRIWGEAFF
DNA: TGCAGCGTTCGAATTTGGGGCGAAGCTTTCTTT

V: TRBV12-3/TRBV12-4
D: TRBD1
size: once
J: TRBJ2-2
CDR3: CASSFGTGKGGELFF
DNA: TGTGCCAGCAGTTTTGGGACAGGGAAGGGCGGGGAGCTGTTTTTT

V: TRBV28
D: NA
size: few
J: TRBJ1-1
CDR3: CASSLFQAGTEAFF
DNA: TGTGCCAGCAGTTTATTCCAGGCGGGCACCGAAGCTTTCTTT

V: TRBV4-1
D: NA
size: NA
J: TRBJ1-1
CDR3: CASSQGPGRVTEAFF
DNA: TGCGCCAGCAGCCAAGGACCGGGAAGGGTCACTGAAGCTTTCTTT

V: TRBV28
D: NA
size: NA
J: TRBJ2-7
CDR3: CASTGGKTGQPFSYEQYF
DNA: TGTGCCAGCACCGGGGGTAAGACAGGCCAACCCTTCTCCTACGAGCAGTACTTC

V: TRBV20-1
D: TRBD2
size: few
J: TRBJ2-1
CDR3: CSASLAGTSTKNEQFF
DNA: TGCAGTGCTAGCCTAGCCGGGACTAGCACAAAGAATGAGCAGTTCTTC

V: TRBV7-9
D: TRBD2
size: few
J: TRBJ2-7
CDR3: CASSSHSASGRAKYEQYF
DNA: TGTGCCAGCAGCTCGCACTCCGCTAGCGGGAGGGCCAAATACGAGCAGTACTTC

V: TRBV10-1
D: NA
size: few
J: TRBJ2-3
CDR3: CASSVVPTDTQYF
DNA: TGCGCCAGCAGTGTCGTTCCGACAGATACGCAGTATTTT

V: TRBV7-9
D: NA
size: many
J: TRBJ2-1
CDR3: CASSLPSSYNEQFF
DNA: TGCGCCAGCAGCTTGCCTAGCTCCTACAATGAGCAGTTCTTC

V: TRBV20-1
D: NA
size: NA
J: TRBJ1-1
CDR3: CSAREVNMNTEAFF
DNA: TGCAGTGCTAGAGAAGTAAACATGAACACTGAAGCTTTCTTT

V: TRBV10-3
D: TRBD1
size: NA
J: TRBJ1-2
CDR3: CAISEFKTGGETGCTF
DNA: TGTGCCATCAGTGAGTTTAAAACAGGGGGCGAGACGGGCTGCACCTTC

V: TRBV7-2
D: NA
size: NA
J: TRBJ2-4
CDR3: CASSLGGAYGQYF
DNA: TGTGCCAGCAGCTTAGGGGGGGCCTACGGGCAGTACTTC

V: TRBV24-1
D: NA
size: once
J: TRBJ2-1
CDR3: CATSDLRQQQFF
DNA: TGTGCCACCAGTGATTTGCGACAGCAGCAGTTCTTC

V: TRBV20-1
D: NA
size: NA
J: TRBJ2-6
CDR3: CSARGGVSGANVLTF
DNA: TGCAGTGCTAGAGGGGGGGTGTCTGGGGCCAACGTCCTGACTTTC

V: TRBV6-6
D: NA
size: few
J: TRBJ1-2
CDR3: CASSYDYGYTF
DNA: TGTGCCAGCAGTTACGACTATGGCTACACCTTC

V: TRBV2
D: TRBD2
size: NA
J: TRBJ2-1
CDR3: CASLAGGIYNEQFF
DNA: TGTGCCAGCTTAGCGGGAGGTATATACAATGAGCAGTTCTTC

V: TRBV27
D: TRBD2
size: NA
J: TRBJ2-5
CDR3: CASSAAREARYNEQYF
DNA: TGTGCCAGCAGTGCCGCACGGGAGGCCAGGTACAATGAGCAGTACTTC

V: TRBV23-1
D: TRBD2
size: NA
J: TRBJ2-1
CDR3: CASSLGTSGSFYNEQFF
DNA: TGCGCCAGCAGTCTTGGGACTAGCGGGAGCTTTTACAATGAGCAGTTCTTC

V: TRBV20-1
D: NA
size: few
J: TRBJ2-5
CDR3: CSARSNEQYF
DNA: TGCAGTGCTAGAAGCAATGAGCAGTACTTC

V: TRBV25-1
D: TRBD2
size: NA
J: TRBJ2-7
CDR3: CASSEALAGLRNEQYF
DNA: TGTGCCAGCAGTGAGGCTCTAGCGGGATTGAGGAACGAGCAGTACTTC

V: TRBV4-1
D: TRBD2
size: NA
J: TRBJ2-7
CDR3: CASSPRPTSGRPSEQYF
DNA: TGCGCCAGCAGCCCAAGGCCTACTAGCGGGAGGCCCTCCGAGCAGTACTTC

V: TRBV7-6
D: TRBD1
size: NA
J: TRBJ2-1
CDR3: CASSLGQGKDGYNEQFF
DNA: TGTGCCAGCAGCCTGGGACAGGGGAAGGATGGTTACAATGAGCAGTTCTTC

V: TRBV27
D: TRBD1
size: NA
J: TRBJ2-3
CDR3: CASRTAYRDRGLVDTQYF
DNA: TGTGCCAGCAGGACAGCTTACCGGGACAGGGGGCTTGTGGATACGCAGTATTTT

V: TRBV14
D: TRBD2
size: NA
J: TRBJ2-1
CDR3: CVSSQEGRLAGYSSYNEQFF
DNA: TGTGTCAGCAGCCAAGAAGGGAGGCTAGCGGGATACTCCTCCTACAATGAGCAGTTCTTC

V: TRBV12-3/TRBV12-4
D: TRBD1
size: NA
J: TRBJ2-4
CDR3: CASRLRPGQATLGGNIQYF
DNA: TGTGCCAGCAGACTAAGACCGGGACAGGCGACACTAGGAGGAAACATTCAGTACTTC

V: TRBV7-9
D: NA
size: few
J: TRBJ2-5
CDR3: CASSLRVVETQYF
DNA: TGTGCCAGCAGCCTCAGGGTTGTAGAGACCCAGTACTTC

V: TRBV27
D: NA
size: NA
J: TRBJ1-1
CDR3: CASGRGEAAAFF
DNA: TGTGCCAGCGGACGGGGGGAGGCTGCGGCTTTCTTT

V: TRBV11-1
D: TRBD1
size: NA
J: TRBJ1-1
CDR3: CASSHRQGMNTEAFF
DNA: TGTGCCAGCAGCCACCGACAGGGTATGAACACTGAAGCTTTCTTT

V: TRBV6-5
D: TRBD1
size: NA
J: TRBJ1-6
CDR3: CASSLDRGRDTPLHF
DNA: TGTGCCAGCAGCCTAGACAGGGGTAGGGACACACCCCTCCACTTT

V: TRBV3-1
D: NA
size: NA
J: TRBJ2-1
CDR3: CASSQARWGQQGNEQFF
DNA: TGTGCCAGCAGCCAAGCTCGATGGGGGCAACAGGGCAATGAGCAGTTCTTC

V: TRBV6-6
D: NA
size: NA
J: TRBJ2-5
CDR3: CASRMTETQYF
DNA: TGTGCCAGCAGAATGACAGAGACCCAGTACTTC

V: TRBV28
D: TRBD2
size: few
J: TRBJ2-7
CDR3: CASSVEIAGKKYF
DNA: TGTGCCAGCAGTGTTGAGATAGCGGGGAAGAAGTACTTC

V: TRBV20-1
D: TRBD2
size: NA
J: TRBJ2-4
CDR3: CSADTSGSAKNIQYF
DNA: TGCAGTGCCGACACTAGCGGGAGTGCCAAAAACATTCAGTACTTC

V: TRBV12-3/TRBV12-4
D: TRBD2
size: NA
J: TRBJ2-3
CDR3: CASSPVAGGPGSTDTQYF
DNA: TGTGCCAGCAGTCCGGTAGCGGGAGGGCCGGGTAGCACAGATACGCAGTATTTT

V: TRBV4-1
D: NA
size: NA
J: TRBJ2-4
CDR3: CASSQGEGIEWGAKNIQYF
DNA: TGCGCCAGCAGCCAAGGGGAAGGGATCGAGTGGGGGGCCAAAAACATTCAGTACTTC

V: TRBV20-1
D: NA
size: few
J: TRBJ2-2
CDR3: CSARDGHNTGELFF
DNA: TGCAGTGCTAGAGATGGACACAACACCGGGGAGCTGTTTTTT

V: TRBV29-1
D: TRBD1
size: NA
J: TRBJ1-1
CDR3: CSVQTGGNTEAFF
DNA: TGCAGCGTACAGACAGGGGGTAACACTGAAGCTTTCTTT

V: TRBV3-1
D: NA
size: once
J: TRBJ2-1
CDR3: CASSPGGFNEQFF
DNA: TGTGCCAGCAGCCCTGGGGGGTTCAATGAGCAGTTCTTC